Listed below are T cell receptor beta chains from one sample, sequenced in a study of T cell clonotyping in hematopoietic cell transplantation. Repertoires were generated with immunoSEQ multiplex PCR, while TCRdb's copy carries only in-frame clones and drops some. This table holds more than 55,000 clones, approximately 94% found once. The sequenced material came from peripheral blood mononuclear cells. Every receptor here comes from a man aged 50 to 59 in good health. Some clones in this sample may be carry-over from other donors' samples. CDR3s include the opening cysteine and the closing phenylalanine or tryptophan. A D gene is named only where the DNA matches it firmly. Rows may omit the clone size; those that give it use once, few, many or a size class.

J gene: TRBJ2-7; D gene: TRBD2; V gene: TRBV27; clone size: .; CDR3 protein: CASSSPGLAGEQYF; CDR3 DNA: TGTGCCAGCAGTTCCCCGGGACTAGCGGGCGAGCAGTACTTC
J gene: TRBJ1-2; D gene: .; V gene: TRBV6-5; clone size: once; CDR3 protein: CASSYSTGGYYGYTF; CDR3 DNA: TGTGCCAGCAGTTACTCGACGGGGGGGTACTATGGCTACACCTTC
J gene: TRBJ1-5; D gene: TRBD1; V gene: TRBV7-8; clone size: .; CDR3 protein: CASSLAGTGGVNQPQHF; CDR3 DNA: TGTGCCAGCAGCTTAGCTGGTACAGGGGGCGTCAATCAGCCCCAGCATTTT
J gene: TRBJ2-1; D gene: .; V gene: TRBV6-1; clone size: .; CDR3 protein: CASSAGALEQFF; CDR3 DNA: TGTGCCAGCAGCGCAGGGGCTCTTGAGCAGTTCTTC
J gene: TRBJ2-7; D gene: .; V gene: TRBV30; clone size: .; CDR3 protein: CAWGRTGSYEQYF; CDR3 DNA: TGTGCCTGGGGGCGCACCGGTTCCTACGAGCAGTACTTC
J gene: TRBJ2-3; D gene: TRBD2; V gene: TRBV30; clone size: .; CDR3 protein: CAWRPGGADTQYF; CDR3 DNA: TGTGCCTGGAGGCCCGGGGGGGCAGATACGCAGTATTTT
J gene: TRBJ1-5; D gene: TRBD1; V gene: TRBV7-9; clone size: .; CDR3 protein: CASSPGTGVRQPQHF; CDR3 DNA: TGTGCCAGCAGCCCCGGGACAGGGGTGAGGCAGCCCCAGCATTTT
J gene: TRBJ2-1; D gene: .; V gene: TRBV28; clone size: .; CDR3 protein: CASSWDNSQGEQFF; CDR3 DNA: TGTGCCAGCAGTTGGGACAACTCCCAAGGGGAGCAGTTCTTC
J gene: TRBJ2-3; D gene: .; V gene: TRBV4-1; clone size: .; CDR3 protein: CASSQGRGGADTQYF; CDR3 DNA: TGCGCCAGCAGCCAAGGTCGAGGGGGGGCAGATACGCAGTATTTT
J gene: TRBJ1-2; D gene: .; V gene: TRBV28; clone size: .; CDR3 protein: CASSLGAYGYTF; CDR3 DNA: TGTGCCAGCAGTTTAGGTGCCTATGGCTACACCTTC
J gene: TRBJ2-7; D gene: .; V gene: TRBV7-2; clone size: .; CDR3 protein: CASSPTPREQYF; CDR3 DNA: TGTGCCAGCAGCCCCACCCCGCGCGAGCAGTACTTC
J gene: TRBJ2-7; D gene: .; V gene: TRBV5-4; clone size: .; CDR3 protein: CASSRELASEQYF; CDR3 DNA: TGTGCCAGCAGCCGCGAGCTAGCCAGCGAGCAGTACTTC
J gene: TRBJ2-5; D gene: .; V gene: TRBV11-2; clone size: .; CDR3 protein: CASSEEVGRKTQYF; CDR3 DNA: TGTGCCAGCAGCGAGGAGGTAGGCCGGAAGACCCAGTACTTC
J gene: TRBJ1-5; D gene: .; V gene: TRBV7-8; clone size: .; CDR3 protein: CASSWNAEGNQPQHF; CDR3 DNA: TGTGCCAGCAGCTGGAATGCTGAGGGGAATCAGCCCCAGCATTTT
J gene: TRBJ2-7; D gene: TRBD2; V gene: TRBV29-1; clone size: .; CDR3 protein: CSVEGLAGDDFYEQYF; CDR3 DNA: TGCAGCGTTGAGGGACTAGCGGGTGACGACTTCTACGAGCAGTACTTC
J gene: TRBJ1-1; D gene: TRBD1; V gene: TRBV2; clone size: .; CDR3 protein: CASTPDRENVAFF; CDR3 DNA: TGTGCCAGCACCCCCGACAGGGAAAATGTGGCTTTCTTT
J gene: TRBJ1-6; D gene: .; V gene: TRBV19; clone size: .; CDR3 protein: CASSPGRNSPLHF; CDR3 DNA: TGTGCCAGTAGCCCGGGGAGGAATTCACCCCTCCACTTT
J gene: TRBJ2-3; D gene: .; V gene: TRBV6-6; clone size: .; CDR3 protein: CASSTTDTQYF; CDR3 DNA: TGTGCCAGCAGTACTACAGATACGCAGTATTTT
J gene: TRBJ2-5; D gene: .; V gene: TRBV11-2; clone size: .; CDR3 protein: CASSPLHGRETQYF; CDR3 DNA: TGTGCCAGCAGCCCCCTTCATGGCAGGGAGACCCAGTACTTC
J gene: TRBJ1-5; D gene: TRBD1; V gene: TRBV6-1; clone size: .; CDR3 protein: CASSGQGADQPQHF; CDR3 DNA: TGTGCCAGCAGTGGGCAGGGGGCGGATCAGCCCCAGCATTTT
J gene: TRBJ1-1; D gene: .; V gene: TRBV4-3; clone size: .; CDR3 protein: CASSQMASPREEAFF; CDR3 DNA: TGCGCCAGCAGCCAAATGGCGTCACCCCGTGAAGAGGCTTTCTTT
J gene: TRBJ1-4; D gene: .; V gene: TRBV7-6; clone size: .; CDR3 protein: CASSLRQNEKLFF; CDR3 DNA: TGTGCCAGCAGCTTACGACAGAATGAAAAACTGTTTTTT
J gene: TRBJ2-6; D gene: TRBD2; V gene: TRBV6-5; clone size: .; CDR3 protein: CASSRTSQANVLTF; CDR3 DNA: TGTGCCAGCAGCCGGACTAGCCAGGCCAACGTCCTGACTTTC
J gene: TRBJ2-7; D gene: .; V gene: TRBV25-1; clone size: .; CDR3 protein: CASSEMGKTYEQYF; CDR3 DNA: TGTGCCAGCAGTGAAATGGGCAAGACCTACGAGCAGTACTTC
J gene: TRBJ2-7; D gene: TRBD2; V gene: TRBV10-3; clone size: once; CDR3 protein: CAISQNEIAGAYEQYF; CDR3 DNA: TGTGCCATCAGCCAGAACGAAATAGCGGGTGCCTACGAGCAGTACTTC
J gene: TRBJ1-1; D gene: .; V gene: TRBV9; clone size: few; CDR3 protein: CASSPRAGKNTEAFF; CDR3 DNA: TGTGCCAGCAGCCCCCGGGCAGGGAAGAACACTGAAGCTTTCTTT
J gene: TRBJ1-2; D gene: .; V gene: TRBV7-2; clone size: .; CDR3 protein: CASSLWGDYGYTF; CDR3 DNA: TGTGCCAGCAGCTTATGGGGGGACTATGGCTACACCTTC
J gene: TRBJ2-5; D gene: .; V gene: TRBV2; clone size: .; CDR3 protein: CASSEFQEKETQYF; CDR3 DNA: TGTGCCAGCAGTGAATTTCAGGAAAAAGAGACCCAGTACTTC
J gene: TRBJ2-3; D gene: .; V gene: TRBV29-1; clone size: .; CDR3 protein: CSSEGDGDTQYF; CDR3 DNA: TGCAGCTCGGAGGGGGATGGAGATACGCAGTATTTT
J gene: TRBJ1-2; D gene: .; V gene: TRBV6-6; clone size: once; CDR3 protein: CASSGAGTLEVSGYTF; CDR3 DNA: TGTGCCAGTAGCGGGGCGGGCACACTAGAGGTCTCGGGCTACACCTTC